This T cell receptor beta chain is drawn from a study of neurological immune-mediated disorders. 5'RACE with 10-nucleotide random UMIs generated the cDNA. TCRdb re-called the 5' RACE reads with MiXCR, one entry per CDR3 protein. This table has tens of thousands of distinct CDR3 sequences, roughly 3.5% appearing once. This clonotype was observed at least ten times. The CDR3 contains 14 residues. The germline CDR1 and CDR2 sequences are MNHEY and SVGAGI. Trimming left V 6 bases short and J 7 bases short, with 15 bases between. This sequence was found in a man aged 30 to 39 with multiple sclerosis. The chain has TRBV6-5 and TRBJ1-4, with D perhaps TRBD1 (5 bases). The sample consisted of PBMCs. The CDR3 nucleotides read TGTGCCAGCAGATTTACTCAGGGTGGTGAAAAACTGTTTTTT. It specifies CASRFTQGGEKLFF.